A selection of T cell receptor beta chains follows, all from one sample in a study of CD8+ T cells in alopecia areata. Sequencing was performed with immunoSEQ multiplex PCR; in TCRdb, only in-frame clones are kept and a portion is missing. The table lists approximately 150,000 clones, 80% to 90% of them singletons. The sequencing used CD8+ T cells sorted from blood, collected at week 0. The source of these receptors is a human donor with alopecia areata. Each CDR3 is given with its conserved first and last residue. The order of the fields is V gene, J gene, D gene, clone size, CDR3 protein, CDR3 DNA. D genes are given only for firm matches. The listing skips clone size in some rows; elsewhere it reads once, few, many or a size class.

TRBV6-1	TRBJ2-7	.	.	CASSARGGHEQYF	TGTGCCAGCAGCGCCCGTGGAGGCCACGAGCAGTACTTC
TRBV11-2	TRBJ2-3	.	.	CASSLDFLGARNADTQYF	TGTGCCAGCAGCTTAGATTTTTTGGGGGCCAGGAATGCAGATACGCAGTATTTT
TRBV7-9	TRBJ1-1	.	.	CASSLVVADWSVNTEAFF	TGTGCCAGCAGCTTAGTTGTCGCGGACTGGAGCGTGAACACTGAAGCTTTCTTT
TRBV4-1	TRBJ2-7	TRBD1	.	CASSPGTGDYEQYF	TGCGCCAGCAGCCCCGGGACAGGAGACTACGAGCAGTACTTC
TRBV13	TRBJ2-1	TRBD2	.	CASSLVPSGGSYNEQFF	TGTGCCAGCAGCTTAGTCCCTAGCGGGGGATCCTACAATGAGCAGTTCTTC
TRBV27	TRBJ1-1	.	few	CASRAGVTEAFF	TGTGCCAGCAGAGCAGGGGTTACTGAAGCTTTCTTT
TRBV7-9	TRBJ2-7	.	.	CASSIGGPGNEQYF	TGTGCCAGCAGCATAGGAGGGCCGGGAAACGAGCAGTACTTC
TRBV12-5	TRBJ2-5	TRBD1	.	CASLGQGGETQYF	TGTGCTAGTTTGGGACAGGGGGGAGAGACCCAGTACTTC
TRBV5-6	TRBJ2-1	.	.	CASRGRGYYNEQFF	TGTGCCAGCAGGGGAAGGGGATACTACAATGAGCAGTTCTTC
TRBV27	TRBJ1-5	.	.	CASSMGRLSNQPQHF	TGTGCCAGCAGTATGGGACGGTTGAGCAATCAGCCCCAGCATTTT
TRBV7-2	TRBJ2-4	.	.	CASSLAGPGNIQYF	TGTGCCAGCAGCTTAGCAGGGCCAGGAAACATTCAGTACTTC
TRBV18	TRBJ2-3	.	.	CASSPGADTQYF	TGTGCCAGCTCCCCCGGTGCGGATACGCAGTATTTT
TRBV30	TRBJ1-1	.	once	CAWGQSAPQAFF	TGTGCCTGGGGACAGTCGGCGCCTCAAGCTTTCTTT
TRBV5-1	TRBJ2-3	.	.	CASSLGRPDTDTQYF	TGCGCCAGCAGCTTGGGTCGGCCCGACACAGATACGCAGTATTTT
TRBV5-8	TRBJ2-7	.	medium-sized	CASSLGLTYEQYF	TGTGCCAGCAGCTTGGGGCTGACCTACGAGCAGTACTTC
TRBV7-9	TRBJ1-1	.	.	CASSRRGNTEAFF	TGTGCCAGCAGCCGACGCGGGAACACTGAAGCTTTCTTT
TRBV5-4	TRBJ2-7	.	.	CASSSSRDGTYEQYF	TGTGCCAGCAGCTCATCTCGGGACGGAACCTACGAGCAGTACTTC
TRBV11-2	TRBJ2-7	.	few	CASSLNSYEQYF	TGTGCCAGCAGCTTAAATAGCTACGAGCAGTACTTC
TRBV27	TRBJ2-7	.	.	CASTPGGGNEQYF	TGTGCCAGCACCCCCGGGGGTGGAAACGAGCAGTACTTC
TRBV11-2	TRBJ2-2	.	.	CASSLDTVPRTGELLF	TGTGCCAGCAGCTTAGATACAGTACCGCGCACCGGGGAGCTGCTTTTT
TRBV2	TRBJ2-2	.	.	CASSDKGGSRTGELFF	TGTGCCAGCAGTGATAAGGGTGGGAGTCGAACCGGGGAGCTGTTTTTT
TRBV27	TRBJ2-4	.	.	CASSPPDF	TGTGCCAGCAGTCCCCCGGACTTC
TRBV30	TRBJ2-1	.	.	CAWSVHGDNEQFF	TGTGCCTGGAGTGTACATGGGGACAATGAGCAGTTCTTC
TRBV29-1	TRBJ2-7	.	.	CSAIRQGGSYEQYF	TGCAGCGCCATAAGACAGGGAGGGTCCTACGAGCAGTACTTC
TRBV7-2	TRBJ2-2	.	.	CASSFLSSSTGELFF	TGTGCCAGCAGCTTTCTCTCCAGCTCCACCGGGGAGCTGTTTTTT
TRBV15	TRBJ1-1	.	.	CATSGGTAPAEAFF	TGTGCCACCAGCGGTGGGACCGCTCCCGCTGAAGCTTTCTTT
TRBV9	TRBJ2-7	.	.	CASSVGPEWVDEQYF	TGTGCCAGCAGCGTCGGACCGGAGTGGGTGGACGAGCAGTACTTC
TRBV9	TRBJ2-7	TRBD1	.	CASSVGGGAREQYF	TGTGCCAGCAGCGTAGGAGGGGGCGCGAGGGAGCAGTACTTC
TRBV29-1	TRBJ2-7	TRBD1	.	CSVKIPGTGVHEQYF	TGCAGCGTTAAGATACCCGGGACAGGGGTTCACGAGCAGTACTTC
TRBV12-5	TRBJ2-2	TRBD1	.	CASGLGQGNTGELFF	TGTGCTAGTGGTTTGGGACAGGGAAACACCGGGGAGCTGTTTTTT
TRBV27	TRBJ1-2	TRBD1	.	CASSPDTGGGYTF	TGTGCCAGCAGTCCAGATACAGGGGGTGGCTACACCTTC
TRBV2	TRBJ2-1	TRBD2	.	CASSEAPGTSGSSYNEQFF	TGTGCCAGCAGTGAAGCGCCCGGGACTAGCGGGAGCTCCTACAATGAGCAGTTCTTC